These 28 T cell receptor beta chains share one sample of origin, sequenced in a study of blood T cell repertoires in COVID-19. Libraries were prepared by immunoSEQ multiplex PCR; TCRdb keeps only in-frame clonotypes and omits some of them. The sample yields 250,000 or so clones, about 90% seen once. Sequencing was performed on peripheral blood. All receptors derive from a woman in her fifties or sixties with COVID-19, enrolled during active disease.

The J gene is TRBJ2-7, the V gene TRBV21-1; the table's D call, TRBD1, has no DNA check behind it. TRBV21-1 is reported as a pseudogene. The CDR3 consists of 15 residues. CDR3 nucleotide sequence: TGTGCCAGCAGTCCCCAGAAGGGGGTTACCTACGAGCAGTACTTC. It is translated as CASSPQKGVTYEQYF.

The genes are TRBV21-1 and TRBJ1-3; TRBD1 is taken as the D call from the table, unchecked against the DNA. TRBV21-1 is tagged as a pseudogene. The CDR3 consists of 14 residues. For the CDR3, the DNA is TGTGCCAGCAGACAGGGAGTCTCTGGAAACACCATATATTTT. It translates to CASRQGVSGNTIYF.

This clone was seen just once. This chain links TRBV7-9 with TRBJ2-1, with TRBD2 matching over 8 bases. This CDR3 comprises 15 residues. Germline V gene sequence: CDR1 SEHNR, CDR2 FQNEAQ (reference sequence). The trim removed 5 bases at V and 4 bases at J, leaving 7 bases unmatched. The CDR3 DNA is TGTGCCAGCAGCCTCCGCGGGGGGTCATACAATGAGCAGTTCTTC. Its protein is CASSLRGGSYNEQFF.

CDR3 in DNA: TGTGCCAGCAGACCTTCGATGCCAGATAATAGCAATCAGCCCCAGCATTTT. The encoded protein is CASRPSMPDNSNQPQHF. The chain joins TRBV21-1 to TRBJ1-5; TRBD1 is taken as the D call from the table, unchecked against the DNA. TRBV21-1 has pseudogene status. The CDR3 has 17 residues.

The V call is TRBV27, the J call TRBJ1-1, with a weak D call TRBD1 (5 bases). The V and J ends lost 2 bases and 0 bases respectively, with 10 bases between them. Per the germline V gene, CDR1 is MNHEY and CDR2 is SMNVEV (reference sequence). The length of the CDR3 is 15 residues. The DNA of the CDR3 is TGTGCCAGCAGTTTAGGGTCGGGGGTGAACACTGAAGCTTTCTTT. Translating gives CASSLGSGVNTEAFF.

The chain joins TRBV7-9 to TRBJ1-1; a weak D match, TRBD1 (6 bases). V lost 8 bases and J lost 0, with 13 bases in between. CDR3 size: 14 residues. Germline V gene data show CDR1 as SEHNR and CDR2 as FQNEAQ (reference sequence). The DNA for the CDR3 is TGTGCCAGCGAAGGACAGCTAATGAACACTGAAGCTTTCTTT. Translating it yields CASEGQLMNTEAFF.

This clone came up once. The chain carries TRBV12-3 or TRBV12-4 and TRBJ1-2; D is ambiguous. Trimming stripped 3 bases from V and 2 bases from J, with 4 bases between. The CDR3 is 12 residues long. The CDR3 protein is CASSLSNYGYTF. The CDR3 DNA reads TGTGCCAGCAGTTTGAGCAACTATGGCTACACCTTC.

CDR3 in DNA: TGTGCCAGCAGCCAAGATGACAGGGGGTCTTTTCAGGCGGATGGCTACACCTTC. This sequence encodes CASSQDDRGSFQADGYTF. This chain joins TRBV3-1 (or the pseudogene TRBV3-2) and TRBJ1-2; 9 nucleotides agree with TRBD1. Germline lookup yields CDR1 LGHDT and CDR2 YNNKEL (reference sequence). The CDR3 sequence is 18 residues long. V trimming: 0 bases; J trimming: 6 bases; junction bases outside the gene matches: 14.

The CDR3 reads CASSRQGNTEAFF. In DNA, the CDR3 is TGTGCCAGCAGCCGGCAGGGTAACACTGAAGCTTTCTTT. The rearrangement uses TRBV21-1 and TRBJ1-1; TRBD1, the D gene given by the table, was not confirmed from the DNA. TRBV21-1 is flagged as a pseudogene. The CDR3 is made up of 13 amino acids.

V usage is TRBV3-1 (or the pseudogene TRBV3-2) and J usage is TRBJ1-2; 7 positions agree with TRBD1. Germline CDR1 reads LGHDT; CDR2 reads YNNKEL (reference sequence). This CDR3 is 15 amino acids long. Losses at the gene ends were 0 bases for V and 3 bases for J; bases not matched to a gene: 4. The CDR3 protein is CASSQEDRWDYGYTF. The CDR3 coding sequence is TGTGCCAGCAGCCAAGAGGACAGGTGGGACTATGGCTACACCTTC.

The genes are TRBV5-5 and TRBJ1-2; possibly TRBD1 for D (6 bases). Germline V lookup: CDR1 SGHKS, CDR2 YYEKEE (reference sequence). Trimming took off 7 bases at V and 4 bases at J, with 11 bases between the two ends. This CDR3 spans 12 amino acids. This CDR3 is CASGGPGYGYTF. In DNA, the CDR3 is TGTGCCAGCGGGGGCCCTGGCTATGGCTACACCTTC. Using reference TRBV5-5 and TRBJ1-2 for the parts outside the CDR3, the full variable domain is DAGVTQSPTHLIKTRGQQVTLRCSPISGHKSVSWYQQVLGQGPQFIFQYYEKEERGRGNFPDRFSARQFPNYSSELNVNALLLGDSALYLCASGGPGYGYTFGSGTRLTVV.

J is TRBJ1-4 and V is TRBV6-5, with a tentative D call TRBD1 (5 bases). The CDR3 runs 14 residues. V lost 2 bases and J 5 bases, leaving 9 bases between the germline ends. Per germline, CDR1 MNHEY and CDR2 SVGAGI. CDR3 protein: CASSYGAGNEKLFF. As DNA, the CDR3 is TGTGCCAGCAGTTACGGGGCAGGGAATGAAAAACTGTTTTTT.

The CDR3 loop reads CASSFPLAETQYF. In DNA form, the CDR3 reads TGTGCCAGCAGCTTTCCACTAGCAGAGACCCAGTACTTC. The chain links TRBV5-6 to TRBJ2-5, with D possibly matching TRBD2 (6 bases). The CDR3 runs to 13 residues. From germline, CDR1 is SGHDT and CDR2 YYEEEE. V lost 2 bases and J 4 bases, leaving 9 bases between the germline ends. The variable domain in full, with the rest retrieved from reference TRBV5-6 and TRBJ2-5, is DAGVTQSPTHLIKTRGQQVTLRCSPKSGHDTVSWYQQALGQGPQFIFQYYEEEERQRGNFPDRFSGHQFPNYSSELNVNALLLGDSALYLCASSFPLAETQYFGPGTRLLVL.

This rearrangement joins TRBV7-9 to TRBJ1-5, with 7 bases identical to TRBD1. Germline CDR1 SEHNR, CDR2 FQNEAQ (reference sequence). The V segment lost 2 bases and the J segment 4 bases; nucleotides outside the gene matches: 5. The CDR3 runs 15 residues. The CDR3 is CASSLTGAFNQPQHF. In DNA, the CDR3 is TGTGCCAGCAGCTTAACAGGGGCCTTTAATCAGCCCCAGCATTTT.

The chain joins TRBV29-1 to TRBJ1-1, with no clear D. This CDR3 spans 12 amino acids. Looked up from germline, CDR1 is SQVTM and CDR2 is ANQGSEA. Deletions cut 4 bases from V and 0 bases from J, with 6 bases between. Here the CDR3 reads CSVGGLNTEAFF. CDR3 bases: TGCAGCGTTGGAGGGCTGAACACTGAAGCTTTCTTT.

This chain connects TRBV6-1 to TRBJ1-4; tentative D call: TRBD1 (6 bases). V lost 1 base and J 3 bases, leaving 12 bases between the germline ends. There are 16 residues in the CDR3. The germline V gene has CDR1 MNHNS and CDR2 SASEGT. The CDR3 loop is CASSEGWGQANEKLFF. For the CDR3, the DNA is TGTGCCAGCAGTGAAGGGTGGGGACAAGCTAATGAAAAACTGTTTTTT.

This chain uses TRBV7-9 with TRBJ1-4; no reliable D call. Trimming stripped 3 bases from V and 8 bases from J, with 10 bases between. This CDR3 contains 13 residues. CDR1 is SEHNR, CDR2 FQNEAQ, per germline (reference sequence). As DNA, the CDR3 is TGTGCCAGCAGCTTTTCCGGGAAAGAAAAACTGTTTTTT. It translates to CASSFSGKEKLFF.

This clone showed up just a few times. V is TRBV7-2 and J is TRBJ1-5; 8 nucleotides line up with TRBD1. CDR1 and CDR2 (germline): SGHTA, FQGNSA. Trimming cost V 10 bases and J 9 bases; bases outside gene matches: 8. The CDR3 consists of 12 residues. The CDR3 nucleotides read TGTGCCACCAACCAGGGGGCTGGGCCCCAGCATTTT. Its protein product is CATNQGAGPQHF. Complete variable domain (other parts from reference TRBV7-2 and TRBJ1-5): GAGVSQSPSNKVTEKGKDVELRCDPISGHTALYWYRQSLGQGLEFLIYFQGNSAPDKSGLPSDRFSAERTGGSVSTLTIQRTQQEDSAVYLCATNQGAGPQHFGDGTRLSIL.

CDR3 in DNA: TGTGCCAGCAGCTTGGGGGGGGGTTTCGACCACGAGCAGTACTTC. Translating gives CASSLGGGFDHEQYF. This chain uses TRBV5-6 with TRBJ2-7; 7 bases line up with TRBD2. Trimming cost V 0 bases and J 5 bases; bases outside gene matches: 8. The germline V gene has CDR1 SGHDT and CDR2 YYEEEE. CDR3 length equals 15 residues.

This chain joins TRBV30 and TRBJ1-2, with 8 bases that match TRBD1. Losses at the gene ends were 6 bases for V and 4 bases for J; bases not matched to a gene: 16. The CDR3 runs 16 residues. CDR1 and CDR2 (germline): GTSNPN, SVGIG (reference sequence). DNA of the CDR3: TGTGCCTGCCAGGGACAGGATCCGCAGGGGCTCTATGGCTACACCTTC. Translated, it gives CACQGQDPQGLYGYTF.

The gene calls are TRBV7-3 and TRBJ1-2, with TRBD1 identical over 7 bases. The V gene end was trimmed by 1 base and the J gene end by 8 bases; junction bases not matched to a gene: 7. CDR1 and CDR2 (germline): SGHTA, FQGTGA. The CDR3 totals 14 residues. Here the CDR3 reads CASSLKGGLNGYTF. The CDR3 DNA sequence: TGTGCCAGCAGCTTAAAAGGGGGCCTGAACGGCTACACCTTC.

The CDR3 nucleotides are TGCGCCAGCAGCCAAGGACAGCCGGGGCCCGCAGATACGCAGTATTTT. Translated: CASSQGQPGPADTQYF. V and J are TRBV5-1 and TRBJ2-3, with a possible D match to TRBD1 (6 bases). The germline CDR1 and CDR2 sequences are SGHRS and YFSETQ. V lost 4 bases and J 4 bases, leaving 19 bases between the germline ends. The CDR3 has 16 amino acids.

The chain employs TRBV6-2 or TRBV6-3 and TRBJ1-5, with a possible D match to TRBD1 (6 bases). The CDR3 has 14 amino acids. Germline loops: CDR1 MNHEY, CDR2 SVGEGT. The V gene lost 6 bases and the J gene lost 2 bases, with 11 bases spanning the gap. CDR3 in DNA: TGTGCCAGCAGCACCGGGACACGCAATCAGCCCCAGCATTTT. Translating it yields CASSTGTRNQPQHF.

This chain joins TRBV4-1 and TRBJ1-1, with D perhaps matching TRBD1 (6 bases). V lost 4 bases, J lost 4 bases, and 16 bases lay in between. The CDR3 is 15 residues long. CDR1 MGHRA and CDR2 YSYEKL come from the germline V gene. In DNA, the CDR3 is TGCGCCAGCAGCCCAGAAGTGGGGGCGATCACTGAAGCTTTCTTT. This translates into CASSPEVGAITEAFF.

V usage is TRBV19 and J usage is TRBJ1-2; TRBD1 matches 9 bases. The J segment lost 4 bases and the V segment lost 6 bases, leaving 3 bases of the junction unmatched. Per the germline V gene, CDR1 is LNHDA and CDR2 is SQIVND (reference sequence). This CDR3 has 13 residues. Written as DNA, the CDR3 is TGTGCCAGTAGCGTACAGGGGGCCTATGGCTACACCTTC. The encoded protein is CASSVQGAYGYTF.

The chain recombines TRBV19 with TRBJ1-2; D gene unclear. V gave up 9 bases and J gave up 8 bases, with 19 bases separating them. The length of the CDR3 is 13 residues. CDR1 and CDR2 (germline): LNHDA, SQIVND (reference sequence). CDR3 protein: CASNFGEADGYTF. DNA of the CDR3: TGTGCCAGCAACTTCGGGGAAGCGGACGGCTACACCTTC. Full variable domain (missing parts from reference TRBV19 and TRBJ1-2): DGGITQSPKYLFRKEGQNVTLSCEQNLNHDAMYWYRQDPGQGLRLIYYSQIVNDFQKGDIAEGYSVSREKKESFPLTVTSAQKNPTAFYLCASNFGEADGYTFGSGTRLTVV.

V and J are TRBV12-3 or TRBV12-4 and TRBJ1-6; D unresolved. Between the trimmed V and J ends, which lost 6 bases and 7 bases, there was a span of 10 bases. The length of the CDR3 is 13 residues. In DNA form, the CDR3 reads TGTGCCAGCAGCCGGCGGCAGAATTCACCCCTCCACTTT. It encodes CASSRRQNSPLHF.

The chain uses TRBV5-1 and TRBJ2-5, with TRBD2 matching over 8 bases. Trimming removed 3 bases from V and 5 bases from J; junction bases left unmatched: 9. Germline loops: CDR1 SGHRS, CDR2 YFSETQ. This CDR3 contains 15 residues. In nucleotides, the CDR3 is TGCGCCAGCAGCTCAAGCGGGGGCCTCCTGGAGACCCAGTACTTC. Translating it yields CASSSSGGLLETQYF.